This is a list of T cell receptor beta chains from one sample in a study of cytotoxic CD8 clonotypes in ibrutinib-treated CLL. Measured with immunoSEQ multiplex PCR; TCRdb has only the in-frame clones, and not every one. The sample lists tens of thousands of clones; around four fifths were seen once. The starting material was PBMCs, obtained after 24 months of ibrutinib treatment. Receptors were obtained from a human donor with chronic lymphocytic leukemia. Both conserved end residues are part of each CDR3. Fields, in order: D gene, J gene, clone size, V gene, CDR3 protein, CDR3 DNA. The D gene is left open where the match is weak. The listing skips clone size in some rows; elsewhere it reads once, few, many or a size class.

D gene: -; J gene: TRBJ2-1; clone size: once; V gene: TRBV25-1; CDR3 protein: CASSDFWLREQFF; CDR3 DNA: TGTGCCAGCAGTGATTTTTGGTTGCGGGAGCAGTTCTTC
D gene: TRBD1; J gene: TRBJ2-7; clone size: -; V gene: TRBV28; CDR3 protein: CASHTGTGDYEQYF; CDR3 DNA: TGTGCCAGCCACACTGGGACAGGGGACTACGAGCAGTACTTC
D gene: -; J gene: TRBJ2-1; clone size: -; V gene: TRBV25-1; CDR3 protein: CASSSTRGNEQFF; CDR3 DNA: TGTGCCAGCAGCTCGACTAGGGGCAATGAGCAGTTCTTC
D gene: TRBD2; J gene: TRBJ2-3; clone size: -; V gene: TRBV18; CDR3 protein: CASSRRESTDTQYF; CDR3 DNA: TGTGCCAGCTCACGGCGGGAGAGCACAGATACGCAGTATTTT
D gene: TRBD1; J gene: TRBJ2-7; clone size: -; V gene: TRBV7-8; CDR3 protein: CASSNGDSTYEQYF; CDR3 DNA: TGTGCCAGCAGTAACGGGGACAGTACCTACGAGCAGTACTTC
D gene: TRBD1; J gene: TRBJ1-2; clone size: -; V gene: TRBV6-1; CDR3 protein: CASRGIGGLGYGYTF; CDR3 DNA: TGTGCCAGCAGGGGCATAGGGGGCCTTGGCTATGGCTACACCTTC
D gene: -; J gene: TRBJ1-4; clone size: -; V gene: TRBV6-5; CDR3 protein: CASSYSGDEKLFF; CDR3 DNA: TGTGCCAGCAGTTACTCAGGAGATGAAAAACTGTTTTTT
D gene: -; J gene: TRBJ2-3; clone size: -; V gene: TRBV23-1; CDR3 protein: CARKDTQYF; CDR3 DNA: TGCGCCAGGAAGGATACGCAGTATTTT
D gene: TRBD1; J gene: TRBJ2-7; clone size: -; V gene: TRBV6-6; CDR3 protein: CASSGQGLTYEQYF; CDR3 DNA: TGTGCCAGCAGTGGACAGGGCCTCACCTACGAGCAGTACTTC
D gene: TRBD1; J gene: TRBJ2-1; clone size: once; V gene: TRBV18; CDR3 protein: CASSITGGSEQFF; CDR3 DNA: TGTGCCAGCTCAATTACAGGGGGCTCTGAGCAGTTCTTC
D gene: -; J gene: TRBJ1-4; clone size: -; V gene: TRBV5-1; CDR3 protein: CASSLEYQGTNEKLFF; CDR3 DNA: TGCGCCAGCAGCTTGGAGTATCAGGGAACTAATGAAAAACTGTTTTTT
D gene: -; J gene: TRBJ1-1; clone size: -; V gene: TRBV5-1; CDR3 protein: CASSLLARENTEAFF; CDR3 DNA: TGCGCCAGCAGCTTGCTAGCCAGGGAGAACACTGAAGCTTTCTTT
D gene: -; J gene: TRBJ2-1; clone size: -; V gene: TRBV2; CDR3 protein: CASREATYNEQFF; CDR3 DNA: TGTGCCAGCAGGGAGGCCACCTACAATGAGCAGTTCTTC
D gene: -; J gene: TRBJ2-7; clone size: -; V gene: TRBV7-2; CDR3 protein: CASSFGTGAFYEQYF; CDR3 DNA: TGTGCCAGCAGCTTTGGGACGGGAGCATTCTACGAGCAGTACTTC
D gene: TRBD1; J gene: TRBJ1-2; clone size: -; V gene: TRBV6-5; CDR3 protein: CASSYSKGTGTYTF; CDR3 DNA: TGTGCCAGCAGTTACTCGAAGGGGACAGGAACTTACACCTTC
D gene: -; J gene: TRBJ1-3; clone size: -; V gene: TRBV5-1; CDR3 protein: CASSLRGSGNTIYF; CDR3 DNA: TGCGCCAGCAGCTTGAGGGGTTCTGGAAACACCATATATTTT
D gene: TRBD1; J gene: TRBJ2-7; clone size: few; V gene: TRBV2; CDR3 protein: CASSAPGQGGEQYF; CDR3 DNA: TGTGCCAGCAGCGCCCCGGGACAGGGCGGCGAGCAGTACTTC
D gene: TRBD2; J gene: TRBJ2-3; clone size: -; V gene: TRBV29-1; CDR3 protein: CSGRLAGVYDTQYF; CDR3 DNA: TGCAGCGGACGACTAGCGGGAGTTTACGATACGCAGTATTTT
D gene: -; J gene: TRBJ2-7; clone size: -; V gene: TRBV9; CDR3 protein: CASSVDPGGDYEQYF; CDR3 DNA: TGTGCCAGCAGCGTAGACCCAGGGGGGGACTACGAGCAGTACTTC
D gene: -; J gene: TRBJ1-1; clone size: -; V gene: TRBV27; CDR3 protein: CASSSSGHRMNTEAFF; CDR3 DNA: TGTGCCAGCAGTTCCTCGGGACACAGAATGAACACTGAAGCTTTCTTT
D gene: TRBD2; J gene: TRBJ2-3; clone size: -; V gene: TRBV6-5; CDR3 protein: CASTPAGAGDTQYF; CDR3 DNA: TGTGCCAGCACCCCAGCGGGAGCGGGAGATACGCAGTATTTT
D gene: -; J gene: TRBJ2-7; clone size: -; V gene: TRBV11-2; CDR3 protein: CASSASGGGPYEQYF; CDR3 DNA: TGTGCCAGCAGCGCATCAGGGGGGGGTCCCTACGAGCAGTACTTC
D gene: -; J gene: TRBJ2-7; clone size: -; V gene: TRBV27; CDR3 protein: CASSSGTRDEQYF; CDR3 DNA: TGTGCCAGCAGTTCCGGGACTCGAGACGAGCAGTACTTC
D gene: TRBD1; J gene: TRBJ1-1; clone size: -; V gene: TRBV2; CDR3 protein: CASSATFLGQRNTEAFF; CDR3 DNA: TGTGCCAGCAGTGCCACCTTTTTGGGACAGAGGAACACTGAAGCTTTCTTT
D gene: -; J gene: TRBJ2-3; clone size: -; V gene: TRBV5-1; CDR3 protein: CASSLSVHAGPDTQYF; CDR3 DNA: TGCGCCAGCAGCTTGTCGGTCCACGCGGGCCCAGATACGCAGTATTTT